This T cell receptor beta chain came from a study of beta chain features in type 1 diabetes. Study in general: Patients and healthy donors were similar in age, gender and cell yields. Study results and limitations: TCRB CDR3 length was moderately but significantly reduced in all four CD4+ subsets of Type 1 diabetes patients.

Every isolated RNA sample was fully reverse transcribed, so sequencing captured expressed TCRB transcripts. Method: immunoSEQ multiplex PCR; TCRdb's copy keeps in-frame clones and lacks some. Of 300,000 to 350,000 clones listed, over 7% are singletons. Worth noting for this clone: Its antigen is not identified.

Purity above 98% was achieved in all sorted populations. V lost 0 bases and J lost 8, with 5 bases in between. CDR1 LGHNA and CDR2 YSLEER come from the germline V gene. The CDR3 spans 12 residues. Sequencing was done on a sample of central memory CD4+ T cells from blood. The rearrangement uses TRBV4-3 and TRBJ2-1, with unresolved D. This TCR was recovered from a man aged 30 to 39 with type 1 diabetes. The CDR3, as DNA: TGCGCCAGCAGCCAAGATTCCGATGAGCAGTTCTTC. Residues: CASSQDSDEQFF.